This TCR beta chain was sequenced in a study of blood T cell repertoires in COVID-19. As handled by the study authors: Amplified reference gene primers provided the basis for estimating nucleated cell counts. Sequencing was performed with immunoSEQ multiplex PCR; in TCRdb, only in-frame clones are kept and a portion is missing. Clone size and V and J calls were adopted from that table, with D and trimming inferred from the DNA. In the table there are around 280,000 clones, more than 85% of which are singletons. The V gene's germline CDR1 is KGHSH and CDR2 LQKENI. J lost 8 bases, V lost 6 bases, and 7 bases had no gene match. The CDR3 runs to 14 residues.

This chain joins TRBV18 and TRBJ2-1, with TRBD1 matching over 10 bases. The receptor's source is a man in his sixties or seventies with acute or convalescent COVID-19. Sequenced input: peripheral blood. The CDR3 is CASSPGQGPYEQFF. CDR3 nucleotide sequence: TGTGCCAGCTCCCCGGGACAGGGGCCGTATGAGCAGTTCTTC.